Each of the 14 T cell receptor beta chains below was sequenced from the same sample in a study of T cell responses to AZD1222 COVID-19 vaccine. The data were produced by immunoSEQ multiplex PCR, yet TCRdb's version contains in-frame clones alone and is incomplete. The repertoire consists of about 270,000 clones, with 94% occurring once and the leading ten covering around 0.58%. The specimen was peripheral blood, collected 28 days after the second AZD1222 dose. The receptors originated from an adult who received the AZD1222 COVID-19 vaccine.

The gene calls are TRBV5-6 and TRBJ2-7; no clear D. The CDR3 length is 16 residues. V was shortened by 2 bases and J by 4 bases, with 19 bases between the two germline ends. Germline CDR1 reads SGHDT; CDR2 reads YYEEEE. The CDR3 nucleotides are TGTGCCAGCAGCTTTGCCGAGCTATCGACCATTTACGAGCAGTACTTC. It encodes CASSFAELSTIYEQYF.

Here the CDR3 reads CASSLASTGGWTEAFF. The CDR3 nucleotides read TGTGCCAGCAGCTTAGCTTCTACAGGGGGATGGACTGAAGCTTTCTTT. The chain couples TRBV11-1 to TRBJ1-1, with 8 positions matching TRBD1. CDR3 size: 16 residues. V gave up 0 bases and J gave up 5 bases; unmatched junction bases: 8. CDR1 and CDR2 from the germline V gene are SGHAT and FQDESV (reference sequence).

The rearrangement uses TRBV2 and TRBJ1-6, with D unresolved. V lost 6 bases to trimming and J lost 6 bases, with 15 bases between them. CDR3 length equals 15 residues. CDR1 is SNHLY and CDR2 is FYNNEI in the germline V gene. CDR3 sequence reads: CASRSGSWGNSPLHF. In nucleotides, the CDR3 is TGTGCCAGCAGATCCGGGTCCTGGGGTAATTCACCCCTCCACTTT.

This rearrangement joins TRBV13 to TRBJ2-7; D uncertain. The CDR3 is made up of 15 amino acids. Germline lookup yields CDR1 PRHDT and CDR2 FYEKMQ (reference sequence). V was cut by 3 bases and J by 2 bases, with 14 bases left in between. The CDR3 nucleotides are TGTGCCAGCAGCTTGGCGTCAGGTCTCCCCTACGAGCAGTACTTC. Protein product: CASSLASGLPYEQYF.

The rearrangement uses TRBV6-5 and TRBJ2-7; 9 nucleotides match TRBD2. With 8 bases clipped from V and 4 bases from J, the junction kept 12 bases outside the gene matches. The CDR3 covers 15 residues. From germline, CDR1 is MNHEY and CDR2 SVGAGI. For the CDR3, the DNA is TGTGCCAGCCTCTTTCCTGGCGGGGGGGATTACGAGCAGTACTTC. Translation: CASLFPGGGDYEQYF.

The chain links TRBV6-2 or TRBV6-3 to TRBJ1-5; D is possibly TRBD1 (6 bases). V dropped 3 bases and J dropped 2 bases, with 11 bases sitting between them. The CDR3 covers 15 residues. The germline gives CDR1 MNHEY, CDR2 SVGEGT. The CDR3 nucleotides read TGTGCCAGCAGTTATAGGACAGATGGCAATCAGCCCCAGCATTTT. Residues: CASSYRTDGNQPQHF.

The chain couples TRBV24-1 to TRBJ2-1, with 11 bases matching TRBD1. The CDR3 is made up of 15 amino acids. After removal of 9 bases from V and 6 bases from J, the junction contained 9 bases not matched to a gene. Germline CDR1 is KGHDR and CDR2 is SFDVKD. The CDR3 here is CATENPGTGGNEQFF. The CDR3, as DNA: TGTGCCACCGAGAATCCCGGGACAGGGGGCAATGAGCAGTTCTTC.

This clone was counted a single time. The chain uses TRBV12-3 or TRBV12-4 and TRBJ1-5; D call uncertain. V was cut by 5 bases and J by 7 bases, with 12 bases left in between. The CDR3 runs 13 residues. CDR3 residues: CASSPEGEQPQHF. The CDR3 DNA reads as TGTGCCAGCAGTCCTGAGGGAGAACAGCCCCAGCATTTT.

This clone appeared once. The rearrangement uses TRBV6-5 and TRBJ1-1; the D gene is possibly TRBD1 (6 bases). V lost 6 bases and J 4 bases, leaving 12 bases between the germline ends. Germline loops: CDR1 MNHEY, CDR2 SVGAGI. The CDR3 contains 13 residues. The CDR3 region is CASRLLQGTEAFF. DNA of the CDR3: TGTGCCAGCAGATTATTACAGGGCACTGAAGCTTTCTTT.

The CDR3 protein is CASSPSSTGNYGYTF. Here the CDR3 DNA reads TGTGCCAGCAGTCCCTCCTCGACAGGGAACTATGGCTACACCTTC. The chain employs TRBV28 and TRBJ1-2; 7 bases fit TRBD1. After removal of 5 bases from V and 2 bases from J, the junction contained 8 bases not matched to a gene. Germline V gives CDR1 MDHEN, CDR2 SYDVKM. The CDR3 runs 15 residues.

The chain couples TRBV19 to TRBJ2-2; D is perhaps TRBD1 (6 bases). Trimming left V 4 bases short and J 3 bases short, with 9 bases between. The germline gives CDR1 LNHDA, CDR2 SQIVND (reference sequence). This CDR3 has 14 amino acids. CDR3 protein: CASSTKGDTGELFF. CDR3 DNA sequence: TGTGCCAGTAGTACAAAGGGGGACACCGGGGAGCTGTTTTTT.

V gene TRBV5-1 combines with J gene TRBJ2-1, with a weak D call TRBD2 (6 bases). The germline V gene has CDR1 SGHRS and CDR2 YFSETQ. V lost 4 bases and J 6 bases, leaving 14 bases between the germline ends. CDR3 length: 14 amino acids. DNA for the CDR3: TGCGCCAGCAGCCTACGGGACTTCTCCAATGAGCAGTTCTTC. Translated: CASSLRDFSNEQFF. The variable domain in full, with the rest retrieved from reference TRBV5-1 and TRBJ2-1, is KAGVTQTPRYLIKTRGQQVTLSCSPISGHRSVSWYQQTPGQGLQFLFEYFSETQRNKGNFPGRFSGRQFSNSRSEMNVSTLELGDSALYLCASSLRDFSNEQFFGPGTRLTVL.

The gene calls are TRBV3-1 (or the pseudogene TRBV3-2) and TRBJ1-2, with D maybe TRBD1 (5 bases). Germline-derived CDR1 and CDR2 are LGHDT and YNNKEL (reference sequence). The CDR3 sequence is 13 residues long. The ends were cut back, 6 bases at V and 4 bases at J, with 12 bases in the middle. The CDR3 DNA sequence: TGTGCCAGCAGTCCCAGGGAAGGCTATGGCTACACCTTC. This gives the protein CASSPREGYGYTF.

This clone was found once. J is TRBJ2-1 and V is TRBV28; possibly TRBD2 for D (5 bases). Germline V CDR1 and CDR2: MDHEN, SYDVKM. The CDR3 runs 12 residues. V dropped 7 bases and J dropped 2 bases, with 6 bases sitting between them. CDR3 sequence reads: CASTSPYNEQFF. The CDR3 DNA reads TGTGCCAGCACTAGCCCCTACAATGAGCAGTTCTTC.